The 30 T cell receptor beta chains given below trace back to one sample, sequenced in a study of blood T cell repertoires in COVID-19. The repertoire was sequenced with immunoSEQ multiplex PCR; TCRdb's copy has only in-frame clones and lacks some. In the table there are about 140,000 clones, roughly 88% of which are singletons. The sample taken for sequencing was peripheral blood. Receptor source: a woman between 50 and 59 years old with acute or convalescent COVID-19.

The gene calls are TRBV9 and TRBJ1-2; D uncertain. The CDR3 has 12 amino acids. Looked up from germline, CDR1 is SGDLS and CDR2 is YYNGEE. V lost 0 bases and J 7 bases, leaving 7 bases between the germline ends. CDR3 residues: CASSVAGSGYTF. CDR3 DNA sequence: TGTGCCAGCAGCGTAGCGGGGAGTGGCTACACCTTC.

The V call is TRBV6-1, the J call TRBJ1-2; 9 nucleotides line up with TRBD1. CDR1 is MNHNS, CDR2 SASEGT, per germline. J lost 6 bases, V lost 2 bases, and 7 bases had no gene match. CDR3 length equals 15 residues. CDR3 residues: CASSEPGQGSNGYTF. The CDR3 coding sequence is TGTGCCAGCAGTGAACCGGGACAGGGTTCGAATGGCTACACCTTC.

The genes are TRBV11-2 and TRBJ1-2, with 7 bases aligning to TRBD1. There are 14 residues in the CDR3. The germline V gene encodes CDR1 SGHAT and CDR2 FQNNGV. Trimming cost V 5 bases and J 2 bases; bases outside gene matches: 5. The CDR3 bases are TGTGCCAGCAGCCTTTCGACAGGGAACTATGGCTACACCTTC. Its translation: CASSLSTGNYGYTF.

This clone turned up a few times. The chain is built from TRBV9 and TRBJ1-2; D remains unclear. The germline V gene encodes CDR1 SGDLS and CDR2 YYNGEE. The ends were cut back, 3 bases at V and 5 bases at J, with 8 bases in the middle. The CDR3 totals 12 residues. The CDR3 loop is CASSAGSYGYTF. The CDR3 nucleotides are TGTGCCAGCAGCGCGGGGAGTTATGGCTACACCTTC.

The chain is built from TRBV27 and TRBJ2-3, with 8 nucleotides matching TRBD2. Germline CDR1 is MNHEY and CDR2 is SMNVEV (reference sequence). The CDR3 is 17 amino acids. J lost 2 bases, V lost 4 bases, and 11 bases had no gene match. CDR3 sequence (DNA): TGTGCCAGCAGTTCCACCCACCGGGGGGGGTTCACAGATACGCAGTATTTT. Amino acids: CASSSTHRGGFTDTQYF.

This clone has just one count. This sequence joins TRBV5-1 and TRBJ2-5; 13 bases fit TRBD2. The trim removed 4 bases at V and 5 bases at J, leaving 11 bases unmatched. The germline V gene has CDR1 SGHRS and CDR2 YFSETQ. This CDR3 comprises 17 residues. DNA for the CDR3: TGCGCCAGCAGCGAATCTACACTAGCGGGGGGGTTGGAGACCCAGTACTTC. It translates to CASSESTLAGGLETQYF.

The chain is built from TRBV5-1 and TRBJ2-5; a possible D gene is TRBD1 (5 bases). The CDR3 spans 12 residues. V lost 4 bases and J 2 bases, leaving 6 bases between the germline ends. The V gene's germline CDR1 is SGHRS and CDR2 YFSETQ. The CDR3 sequence is CASSRQQETQYF. Written as DNA, the CDR3 is TGCGCCAGCAGCCGACAGCAAGAGACCCAGTACTTC.

The V and J genes are TRBV5-6 and TRBJ1-5; D is possibly TRBD1 (5 bases). Trimming shortened V by 4 bases and J by 6 bases, and 14 bases separated the two germline ends. CDR1 is SGHDT and CDR2 is YYEEEE in the germline V gene. CDR3 length equals 14 residues. Here the CDR3 DNA reads TGTGCCAGCAGCCGACAGTCGTTTGCTCAGCCCCAGCATTTT. This gives the protein CASSRQSFAQPQHF.

This clone is a singleton in its sample. This chain connects TRBV3-1 (or the pseudogene TRBV3-2) to TRBJ1-2, with TRBD1 matching over 7 bases. Unmatched junction bases numbered 12, after V lost 4 bases and J lost 13 bases. This CDR3 has 13 amino acids. The germline CDR1 and CDR2 sequences are LGHDT and YNNKEL (reference sequence). This CDR3 is CASSPLYRGVGTF. For the CDR3, the DNA is TGTGCCAGCAGCCCGCTATACAGGGGAGTTGGCACCTTC.

V gene TRBV7-2 combines with J gene TRBJ1-2, with D possibly matching TRBD1 (6 bases). There are 15 residues in the CDR3. Germline CDR1 and CDR2: SGHTA and FQGNSA. The V end was cut by 5 bases, the J end by 7 bases, with 20 bases between. CDR3 sequence reads: CASSPPSGGESGYTF. DNA for the CDR3: TGTGCCAGCAGCCCCCCGTCGGGGGGCGAGTCTGGCTACACCTTC.

The chain has TRBV14 and TRBJ2-3; possible D gene TRBD2, 5 bases. The V gene's germline CDR1 is SGHDN and CDR2 FVKESK. CDR3 length: 18 residues. Trimming removed 0 bases from V and 0 bases from J, with 16 bases in between. CDR3 residues: CASSQDPVRRVSTDTQYF. The CDR3, as DNA: TGTGCCAGCAGCCAAGACCCCGTTAGGCGGGTTAGCACAGATACGCAGTATTTT.

The chain links TRBV4-2 to TRBJ2-1; the D is unclear. The CDR3 consists of 16 residues. V was pared by 1 base and J by 0 bases, with 10 bases between. Germline assignment: CDR1 LGHNA and CDR2 YNFKEQ. CDR3 residues: CASSQADTSSYNEQFF. The CDR3 region has the DNA TGTGCCAGCAGCCAAGCCGATACCAGCTCCTACAATGAGCAGTTCTTC.

This clone has only one observation. The V gene is TRBV9, the J gene TRBJ1-2; no clear D. The CDR3 length is 13 residues. With 0 bases removed from V and 4 bases from J, the gap between germline ends came to 7 bases. Germline CDR1 SGDLS, CDR2 YYNGEE. The CDR3 spells CASSVEETYGYTF. The CDR3 DNA follows: TGTGCCAGCAGCGTAGAGGAGACCTATGGCTACACCTTC. Variable domain in full (rest from reference TRBV9 and TRBJ1-2): DSGVTQTPKHLITATGQRVTLRCSPRSGDLSVYWYQQSLDQGLQFLIQYYNGEERAKGNILERFSAQQFPDLHSELNLSSLELGDSALYFCASSVEETYGYTFGSGTRLTVV.

The chain links TRBV27 to TRBJ1-2, with 7 positions matching TRBD1. CDR3 length: 13 residues. After removal of 2 bases from V and 8 bases from J, the junction contained 5 bases not matched to a gene. Germline V gene lookup returns CDR1 MNHEY and CDR2 SMNVEV (reference sequence). The CDR3 reads CASSLEGADGYTF. The CDR3 DNA is TGTGCCAGCAGTTTAGAGGGGGCTGACGGCTACACCTTC.

The chain is built from TRBV5-1 and TRBJ1-2; possible D gene TRBD1, 5 bases. The CDR3 runs to 13 residues. V lost 7 bases and J 4 bases, leaving 14 bases between the germline ends. CDR1 is SGHRS and CDR2 is YFSETQ in the germline V gene. As DNA, the CDR3 is TGCGCCAGCGCGGGGGTTTACCCCTATGGCTACACCTTC. This gives the protein CASAGVYPYGYTF.

As DNA, the CDR3 is TGTGCCAGCAGTTCAAGGACAGGACGATGGGAGCAGTACTTC. It specifies CASSSRTGRWEQYF. The J gene is TRBJ2-7, the V gene TRBV6-5; TRBD1 matches 7 bases. CDR3 size: 14 residues. Unmatched junction bases numbered 10, after V lost 4 bases and J lost 7 bases. The germline gives CDR1 MNHEY, CDR2 SVGAGI.

The rearrangement joins TRBV7-9 to TRBJ2-1; TRBD1 matches 7 bases. CDR3 length: 15 amino acids. The germline V gene encodes CDR1 SEHNR and CDR2 FQNEAQ (reference sequence). V gave up 4 bases and J gave up 5 bases; unmatched junction bases: 8. CDR3 in amino acids: CASSYVDRVDNEQFF. The CDR3 bases are TGTGCCAGCAGCTACGTCGACAGGGTGGACAATGAGCAGTTCTTC.

The chain has TRBV19 and TRBJ1-5, with D perhaps TRBD1 (5 bases). V was shortened by 5 bases and J by 4 bases, with 12 bases between the two germline ends. Germline V lookup: CDR1 LNHDA, CDR2 SQIVND (reference sequence). This CDR3 has 14 amino acids. The CDR3 nucleotides are TGTGCCAGTAGTCCCTGGGGGGGGAATCAGCCCCAGCATTTT. Protein: CASSPWGGNQPQHF.

The chain has TRBV27 and TRBJ1-1, with 7 bases lining up with TRBD1. Germline-derived CDR1 and CDR2 are MNHEY and SMNVEV (reference sequence). The V segment lost 1 base and the J segment 0 bases; nucleotides outside the gene matches: 2. The CDR3 sequence is 15 residues long. CDR3 in amino acids: CASSLLGQMNTEAFF. CDR3 DNA: TGTGCCAGCAGTTTATTGGGACAGATGAACACTGAAGCTTTCTTT.

V gene TRBV13 combines with J gene TRBJ2-7; 9 positions match TRBD1. After removal of 5 bases from V and 4 bases from J, the junction contained 12 bases not matched to a gene. The CDR3 sequence is 16 residues long. CDR1 is PRHDT and CDR2 is FYEKMQ in the germline V gene (reference sequence). This CDR3 reads CASSPSPGTGNYEQYF. CDR3 DNA sequence: TGTGCCAGCAGCCCATCACCCGGGACAGGGAATTACGAGCAGTACTTC.

This chain joins TRBV3-1 (or the pseudogene TRBV3-2) and TRBJ1-5; 9 bases are a match to TRBD1. V gave up 8 bases and J gave up 3 bases; unmatched junction bases: 8. Germline V gene lookup returns CDR1 LGHDT and CDR2 YNNKEL (reference sequence). CDR3 size: 15 residues. CDR3 coding DNA: TGTGCCAGCCACCCGGGACAGGGATACAATCAGCCCCAGCATTTT. It specifies CASHPGQGYNQPQHF.

This sequence joins TRBV3-1 (or the pseudogene TRBV3-2) and TRBJ1-5; TRBD1 matches at 7 bases. The CDR3 is made up of 14 amino acids. J lost 7 bases, V lost 5 bases, and 8 bases had no gene match. Germline V CDR1 and CDR2: LGHDT, YNNKEL (reference sequence). CDR3 DNA: TGTGCCAGCAGCTGGACCCCAGGGGGACAGCCCCAGCATTTT. Its translation is CASSWTPGGQPQHF.

V usage is TRBV3-1 (or the pseudogene TRBV3-2) and J usage is TRBJ1-5; 7 nucleotides match TRBD1. Germline CDR1 reads LGHDT; CDR2 reads YNNKEL (reference sequence). V lost 1 base, J lost 3 bases, and 3 bases stayed unmatched. The CDR3 has 15 residues. DNA of the CDR3: TGTGCCAGCAGCCAAGCTGACAGGGACAATCAGCCCCAGCATTTT. Amino acids: CASSQADRDNQPQHF.

This chain uses TRBV12-3 or TRBV12-4 with TRBJ1-2, with D tentatively TRBD1 (5 bases). The CDR3 is 13 residues long. The V gene lost 5 bases and the J gene lost 4 bases, with 11 bases spanning the gap. The CDR3 here is CASSRPTGYGYTF. The CDR3 nucleotides read TGTGCCAGCAGTCGGCCCACAGGCTATGGCTACACCTTC.

The chain is built from TRBV9 and TRBJ1-3; D perhaps matches TRBD1 (6 bases). V was pared by 7 bases and J by 4 bases, with 12 bases between. The CDR3 is 13 residues long. CDR1 is SGDLS and CDR2 is YYNGEE in the germline V gene. The CDR3 bases are TGTGCCAGCGGAACAGGGATAGGAAACACCATATATTTT. It encodes CASGTGIGNTIYF.

The table lists this clone with a count of one. The V gene is TRBV7-2, the J gene TRBJ1-6, with no clear D. From germline, CDR1 is SGHTA and CDR2 FQGNSA. Trimming removed 3 bases at V and 10 bases at J, with 10 bases between. This CDR3 has 13 amino acids. In DNA form, the CDR3 reads TGTGCCAGCAGCTTTGCTTCTCGGTCACCCCTCCACTTT. Amino acid sequence: CASSFASRSPLHF.

The chain employs TRBV7-9 and TRBJ1-4; D gene uncertain. V gave up 2 bases and J gave up 0 bases, with 4 bases separating them. CDR3 size: 14 residues. Germline assignment: CDR1 SEHNR and CDR2 FQNEAQ (reference sequence). The DNA of the CDR3 is TGTGCCAGCAGCTTATCCTCAACTAATGAAAAACTGTTTTTT. Translated, it gives CASSLSSTNEKLFF.

This chain joins TRBV5-1 and TRBJ1-1; D is undetermined. This CDR3 spans 16 amino acids. Germline V gene sequence: CDR1 SGHRS, CDR2 YFSETQ. The ends were cut back, 7 bases at V and 2 bases at J, with 21 bases in the middle. This chain's CDR3 is CASAYGGGVENTEAFF. The DNA for the CDR3 is TGCGCCAGCGCCTATGGAGGCGGAGTGGAAAACACTGAAGCTTTCTTT.

Written as DNA, the CDR3 is TGTGCCAGCCGACAGGGGGATGAGCAGTTCTTC. Protein: CASRQGDEQFF. This chain connects TRBV2 to TRBJ2-1, with TRBD1 matching 9 bases. The CDR3 sequence is 11 residues long. V lost 8 bases to trimming and J lost 8 bases; unmatched junction nucleotides: 1. CDR1 is SNHLY, CDR2 FYNNEI, per germline.

The chain carries TRBV5-1 and TRBJ1-2, with TRBD1 identical over 7 bases. This CDR3 spans 15 amino acids. Germline V gene sequence: CDR1 SGHRS, CDR2 YFSETQ. Unmatched junction bases numbered 9, after V lost 0 bases and J lost 7 bases. The CDR3 coding sequence is TGCGCCAGCAGCTTGGCCGCTGGACAGGAGGGTGGCTACACCTTC. Translated, it gives CASSLAAGQEGGYTF.